This T cell receptor beta chain came from a study of early T cells in non-severe SARS-CoV-2 infection. In the library, individual cDNA molecules carried attached unique molecular identifiers. TCRdb recomputed calls from the 5' RACE reads with MiXCR, one row per CDR3 protein. Of around 70,000 distinct CDR3 sequences in the sample, 9.5% to 15% were seen once. Points on this clonotype: The junction departs from the called germline gene at one end, perhaps through a read error.

The sequence was collected from an adult who was a healthcare worker with PCR-confirmed SARS-CoV-2 infection or an uninfected control (not recorded which). The sequenced sample was whole blood.

CDR3 bases: TGCGCCAGCAGTCCAAATTCACCCCTCCACTTT. This codes for CASSPNSPLHF. The rearrangement joins TRBV2 to TRBJ1-6; D uncertain. This CDR3 is 11 amino acids long. Per germline, CDR1 SNHLY and CDR2 FYNNEI.